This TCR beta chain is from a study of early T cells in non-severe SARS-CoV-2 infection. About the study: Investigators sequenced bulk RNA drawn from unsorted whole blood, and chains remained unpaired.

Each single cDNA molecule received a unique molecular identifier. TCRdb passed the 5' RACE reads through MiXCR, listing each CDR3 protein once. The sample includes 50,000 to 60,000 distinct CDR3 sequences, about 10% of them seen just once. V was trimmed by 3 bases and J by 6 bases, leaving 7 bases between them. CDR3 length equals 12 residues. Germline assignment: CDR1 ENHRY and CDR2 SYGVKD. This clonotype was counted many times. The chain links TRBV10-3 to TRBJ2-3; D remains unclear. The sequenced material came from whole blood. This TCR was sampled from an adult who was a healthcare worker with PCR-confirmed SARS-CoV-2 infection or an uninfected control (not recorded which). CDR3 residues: CAISDSADTQYF. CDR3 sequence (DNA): TGTGCCATCAGTGACAGCGCCGATACGCAGTATTTT.